The source of this TCR beta chain is a study of OX40 agonist ivuxolimab in advanced cancers. Some background on the complete study: Ivuxolimab, which targeted the costimulatory receptor OX40 (CD134), was an agonistic, fully human IgG2 monoclonal antibody. Intravenous ivuxolimab was administered to patients every 2 weeks at six dose levels: 0.01, 0.1, 0.3, 1.5, 3 and 10 mg/kg. Among the approximately 50 dose-escalation patients, about 20 had hepatocellular carcinoma, roughly 15 melanoma, 9 renal cell carcinoma and 9 head and neck cancer. The dose-escalation cohort was 82.7% male with a mean age of approximately 60 years, ranging from roughly 23 to 90. Patients were allowed to have had prior anti-PD-1, anti-PD-L1 or anti-CTLA-4 therapy, and 40% of the dose-escalation patients had been treated with checkpoint inhibitors. Partial responses occurred in three dose-escalation patients: two with cutaneous melanoma and one with hepatocellular carcinoma. Peripheral TCRbeta sequencing was intended to test whether TCR sequence diversity was altered and clonal T-cell expansion was caused by ivuxolimab. The paper describes the monotherapy dose-escalation part (N ≈ 51 patients) of the phase I trial of ivuxolimab. What the authors observed across the whole study: Clonal expansion of both CD4+ and CD8+ blood T cells was observed from baseline to week 6 at doses 0.1 to 3.0 mg/kg. In partial responders in the 0.1-3.0 mg/kg groups, normalized peripheral clonal expansion was found to be among the lowest, especially among CD8+ T cells. Low levels of normalized T-cell clonal expansion were also seen in some patients who did not respond. The antigen specificity of the clonally expanded peripheral T cells was not determined. On average, CD8+ T cells showed more expanded clones than CD4+ T cells after ivuxolimab.

Concerning this clone itself: The specificity of this receptor is unknown. The input lacks base qualities; no much larger clone sits a single base away.

Trimming costs V 0 bases and J 0 bases, and their ends lie 8 bases apart. The CDR3 covers 15 residues, taking in both the cysteine and the phenylalanine. Only CDR3 DNA remains: 45 bases, in frame from the first base. For CDR1 and CDR2, the germline V gene lists KGHSH and LQKENI. To sequence the TCRbeta CDR3 region, genomic DNA was isolated from the sorted cells. The immunoSEQ Assay was used for sequencing of TCRbeta CDR3 regions. TCRdb took over this immuneACCESS table, retaining in-frame rearrangements with V and J assigned. Such tables are incomplete; in checked studies, under half of the missing clones stem from an unresolved V gene, and the remainder is unexplained. The sample yields nearly 60,000 clones; over 70% were counted once. Over 3% of the sample is in the top ten clones. Patients with autoimmune disease history or receiving systemic immunosuppression were excluded from the trial. Peripheral blood for TCR sequencing was collected from all dose cohorts at baseline, on cycle 4 day 1, and on cycle 7 day 1. Samples were obtained from an open-label, multicenter, first-in-human phase I dose-escalation trial of ivuxolimab. Adults with locally advanced or metastatic head and neck squamous cell, hepatocellular, melanoma or renal cell carcinoma were enrolled in the trial. Before TCR sequencing, CD4+ T cells and CD8+ T cells were sorted from peripheral blood as separate populations.

This TCR was sampled from an adult with an advanced solid tumor such as melanoma, head and neck, liver or kidney cancer. Source: CD4+ or CD8+ T cells sorted from blood, taken in a trial of the OX40 agonist ivuxolimab. The V gene is TRBV18 and the J gene is TRBJ1-1; TRBD1 is a possible D gene, resting on 6 matching bases. The encoded CDR3 is CASSPPDSLNTEAFF. The sequenced DNA is TGTGCCAGCTCACCACCGGACAGTCTGAACACTGAAGCTTTCTTT. Where the CDR3 stops, the reference TRBV18 and TRBJ1-1 genes take over; the full variable domain is NAGVMQNPRHLVRRRGQEARLRCSPMKGHSHVYWYRQLPEEGLKFMVYLQKENIIDESGMPKERFSAEFPKEGPSILRIQQVVRGDSAAYFCASSPPDSLNTEAFFGQGTRLTVV.